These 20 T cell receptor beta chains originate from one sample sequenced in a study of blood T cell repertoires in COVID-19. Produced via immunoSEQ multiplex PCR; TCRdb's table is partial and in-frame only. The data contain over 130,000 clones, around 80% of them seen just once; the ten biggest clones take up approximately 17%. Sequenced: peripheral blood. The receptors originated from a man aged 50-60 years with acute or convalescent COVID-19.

CDR3 DNA: TGTGCCAGCAGCTTAGAGACAGGGGGCGGTGGCTATGGCTACACCTTC. Its protein is CASSLETGGGGYGYTF. The rearrangement joins TRBV7-9 to TRBJ1-2; 10 bases align to TRBD1. The trim removed 1 base at V and 4 bases at J, leaving 6 bases unmatched. This CDR3 contains 16 residues. Germline assignment: CDR1 SEHNR and CDR2 FQNEAQ (reference sequence).

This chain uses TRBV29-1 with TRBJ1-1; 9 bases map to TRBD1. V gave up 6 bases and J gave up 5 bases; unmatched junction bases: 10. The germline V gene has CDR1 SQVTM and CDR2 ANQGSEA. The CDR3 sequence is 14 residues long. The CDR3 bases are TGCAGCGTCCCCCCGGGACAGGGAAAAACTGAAGCTTTCTTT. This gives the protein CSVPPGQGKTEAFF.

The CDR3 region has the DNA TGCGCCAGCAGTGAGGTCGGGGCCGGGGAGCTGTTTTTT. Its protein product is CASSEVGAGELFF. This chain links TRBV10-1 with TRBJ2-2, with a tentative D call TRBD2 (5 bases). Trimming stripped 2 bases from V and 6 bases from J, with 7 bases between. The CDR3 length is 13 residues. The germline V gene has CDR1 WNHNN and CDR2 SYGVQD (reference sequence).

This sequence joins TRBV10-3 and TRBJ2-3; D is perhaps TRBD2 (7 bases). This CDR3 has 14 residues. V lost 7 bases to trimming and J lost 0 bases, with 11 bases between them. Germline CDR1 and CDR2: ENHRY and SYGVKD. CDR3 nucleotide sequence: TGTGCCATCAAGGAGGGGGGGAGCACAGATACGCAGTATTTT. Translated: CAIKEGGSTDTQYF.

CDR3 region: CASSKYRVGASGANVLTF. DNA for the CDR3: TGTGCCAGCAGCAAATACAGGGTAGGGGCCTCTGGGGCCAACGTCCTGACTTTC. This rearrangement joins TRBV3-1 (or the pseudogene TRBV3-2) to TRBJ2-6, with TRBD1 as a possible D gene (6 bases). Trimming removed 5 bases from V and 0 bases from J, with 17 bases in between. The CDR3 totals 18 residues. Germline-derived CDR1 and CDR2 are LGHDT and YNNKEL (reference sequence).

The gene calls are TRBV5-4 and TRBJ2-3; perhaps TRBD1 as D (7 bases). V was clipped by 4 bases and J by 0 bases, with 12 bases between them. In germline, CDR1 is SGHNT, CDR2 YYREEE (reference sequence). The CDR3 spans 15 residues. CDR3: CASSPPGGSTDTQYF. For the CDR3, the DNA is TGTGCCAGCAGCCCCCCAGGGGGGAGCACAGATACGCAGTATTTT.

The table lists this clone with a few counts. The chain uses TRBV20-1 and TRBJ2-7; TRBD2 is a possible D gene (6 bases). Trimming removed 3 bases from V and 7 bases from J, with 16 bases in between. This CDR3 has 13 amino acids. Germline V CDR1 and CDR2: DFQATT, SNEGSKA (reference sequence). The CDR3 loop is CSASLAGLREQYF. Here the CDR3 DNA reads TGCAGTGCTAGTCTCGCCGGACTAAGGGAGCAGTACTTC.

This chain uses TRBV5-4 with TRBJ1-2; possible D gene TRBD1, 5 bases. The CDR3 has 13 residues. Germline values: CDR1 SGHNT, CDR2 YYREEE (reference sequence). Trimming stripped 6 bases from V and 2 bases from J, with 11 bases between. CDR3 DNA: TGTGCCAGCACATGGGGGGGGAACTATGGCTACACCTTC. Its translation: CASTWGGNYGYTF.

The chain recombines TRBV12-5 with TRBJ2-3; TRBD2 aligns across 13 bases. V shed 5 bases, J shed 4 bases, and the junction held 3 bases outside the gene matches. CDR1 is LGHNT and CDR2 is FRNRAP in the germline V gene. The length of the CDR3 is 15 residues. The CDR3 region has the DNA TGTGCTAGTGGTCCGGGACTAGCGGGGTCAGATACGCAGTATTTT. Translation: CASGPGLAGSDTQYF.

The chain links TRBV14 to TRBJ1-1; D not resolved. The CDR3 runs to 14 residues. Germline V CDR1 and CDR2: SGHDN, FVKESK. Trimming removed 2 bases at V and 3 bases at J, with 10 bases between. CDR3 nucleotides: TGTGCCAGCAGCCAAATTTCAACAGACACTGAAGCTTTCTTT. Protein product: CASSQISTDTEAFF.

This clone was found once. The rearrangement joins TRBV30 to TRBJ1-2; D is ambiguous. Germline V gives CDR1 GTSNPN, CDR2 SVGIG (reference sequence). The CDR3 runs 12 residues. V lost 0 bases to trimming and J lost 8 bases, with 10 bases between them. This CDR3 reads CAWSVALGGYTF. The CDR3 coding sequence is TGTGCCTGGAGTGTTGCCCTCGGGGGCTACACCTTC.

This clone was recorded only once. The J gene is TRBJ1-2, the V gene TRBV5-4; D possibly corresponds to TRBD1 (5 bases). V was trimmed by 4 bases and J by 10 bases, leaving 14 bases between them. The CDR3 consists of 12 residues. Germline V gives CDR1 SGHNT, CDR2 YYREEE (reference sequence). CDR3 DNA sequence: TGTGCCAGCAGCGGGGGGGGAGGTGACTACACCTTC. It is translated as CASSGGGGDYTF.

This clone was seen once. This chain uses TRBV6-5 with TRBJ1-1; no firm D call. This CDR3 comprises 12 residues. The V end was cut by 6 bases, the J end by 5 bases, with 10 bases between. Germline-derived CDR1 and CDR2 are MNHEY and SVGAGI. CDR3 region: CASSPAGTEAFF. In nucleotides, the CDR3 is TGTGCCAGCAGCCCCGCGGGGACTGAAGCTTTCTTT.

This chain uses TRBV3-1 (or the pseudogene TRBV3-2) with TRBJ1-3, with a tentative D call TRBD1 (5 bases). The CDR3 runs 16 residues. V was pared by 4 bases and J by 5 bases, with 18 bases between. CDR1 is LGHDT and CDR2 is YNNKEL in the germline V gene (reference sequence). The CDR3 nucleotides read TGTGCCAGCAGCCGAGGGACGGGACTTTATCGAAACACCATATATTTT. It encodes CASSRGTGLYRNTIYF.

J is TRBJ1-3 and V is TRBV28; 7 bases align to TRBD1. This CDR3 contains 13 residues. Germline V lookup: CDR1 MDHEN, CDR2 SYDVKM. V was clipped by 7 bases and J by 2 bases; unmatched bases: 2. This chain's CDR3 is CASNDRAGNTIYF. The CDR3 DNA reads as TGTGCCAGCAATGACAGGGCTGGAAACACCATATATTTT.

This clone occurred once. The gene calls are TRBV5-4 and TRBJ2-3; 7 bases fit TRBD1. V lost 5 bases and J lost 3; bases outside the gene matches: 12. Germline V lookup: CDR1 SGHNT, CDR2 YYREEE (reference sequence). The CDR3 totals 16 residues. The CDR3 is CASSRRQGVGTDTQYF. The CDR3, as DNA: TGTGCCAGCAGTCGGCGACAGGGTGTAGGTACAGATACGCAGTATTTT. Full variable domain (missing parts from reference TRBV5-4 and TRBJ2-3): ETGVTQSPTHLIKTRGQQVTLRCSSQSGHNTVSWYQQALGQGPQFIFQYYREEENGRGNFPPRFSGLQFPNYSSELNVNALELDDSALYLCASSRRQGVGTDTQYFGPGTRLTVL.

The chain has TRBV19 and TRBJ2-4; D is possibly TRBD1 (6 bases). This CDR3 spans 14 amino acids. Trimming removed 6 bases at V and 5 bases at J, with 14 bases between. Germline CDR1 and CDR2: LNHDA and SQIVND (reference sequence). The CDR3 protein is CASSFTGLQNIQYF. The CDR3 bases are TGTGCCAGTAGCTTCACAGGGCTCCAAAACATTCAGTACTTC.

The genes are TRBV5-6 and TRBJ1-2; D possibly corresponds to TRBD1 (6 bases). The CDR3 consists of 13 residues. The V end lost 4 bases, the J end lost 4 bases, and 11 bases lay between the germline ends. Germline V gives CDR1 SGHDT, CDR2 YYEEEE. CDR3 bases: TGTGCCAGCAGCCCGGACAGCCGCTATGGCTACACCTTC. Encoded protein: CASSPDSRYGYTF. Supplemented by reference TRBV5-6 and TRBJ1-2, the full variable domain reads DAGVTQSPTHLIKTRGQQVTLRCSPKSGHDTVSWYQQALGQGPQFIFQYYEEEERQRGNFPDRFSGHQFPNYSSELNVNALLLGDSALYLCASSPDSRYGYTFGSGTRLTVV.

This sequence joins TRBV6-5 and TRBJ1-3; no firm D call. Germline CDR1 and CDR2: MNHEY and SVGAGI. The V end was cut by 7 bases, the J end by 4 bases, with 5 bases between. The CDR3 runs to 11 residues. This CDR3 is CASTRGNTIYF. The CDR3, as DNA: TGTGCCAGCACGCGAGGAAACACCATATATTTT.

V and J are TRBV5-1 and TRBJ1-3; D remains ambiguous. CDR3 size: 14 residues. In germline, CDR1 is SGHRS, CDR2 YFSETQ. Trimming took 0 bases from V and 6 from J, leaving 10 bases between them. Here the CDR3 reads CASSLALGENTIYF. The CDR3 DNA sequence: TGCGCCAGCAGCTTGGCCCTGGGAGAAAACACCATATATTTT.